The 17 T cell receptor beta chains presented below share a single source sample, sequenced in a study of cytomegalovirus exposure and HLA in healthy donors. Primers included in the PCR were 60 Vbeta and 13 Jbeta primers. Some clones are missing from TCRdb's copy, which holds only in-frame ones; the method was immunoSEQ multiplex PCR. The table records about 120,000 clones, approximately 67% of them present only once. Sequencing was carried out using PBMCs. Source of these receptors: a man younger than 35 in good health and CMV-seronegative.

The gene calls are TRBV7-8 and TRBJ1-2, with D tentatively TRBD1 (5 bases). Germline lookup yields CDR1 SGHVS and CDR2 FQNEAQ. CDR3 length equals 15 residues. Between the trimmed V and J ends, which lost 2 bases and 5 bases, there was a span of 15 bases. The DNA of the CDR3 is TGTGCCAGCAGCTTAAACCCCAGTCGGGGGTATGGCTACACCTTC. Its translation is CASSLNPSRGYGYTF. The variable domain in full, with the rest retrieved from reference TRBV7-8 and TRBJ1-2, is GAGVSQSPRYKVAKRGQDVALRCDPISGHVSLFWYQQALGQGPEFLTYFQNEAQLDKSGLPSDRFFAERPEGSVSTLKIQRTQQEDSAVYLCASSLNPSRGYGYTFGSGTRLTVV.

The V call is TRBV18, the J call TRBJ2-7; D unresolved. Trimming took off 8 bases at V and 3 bases at J, with 14 bases between the two ends. The germline gives CDR1 KGHSH, CDR2 LQKENI. This CDR3 is built from 13 residues. The CDR3, as DNA: TGTGCCAGCGCATCTTCCCACGGCTACGAGCAGTACTTC. This gives the protein CASASSHGYEQYF.

The chain combines TRBV25-1 with TRBJ2-3; TRBD1 is a possible D gene (6 bases). Germline V CDR1 and CDR2: MGHDK, SYGVNS. V lost 8 bases and J lost 5, with 17 bases in between. The CDR3 contains 14 residues. CDR3 amino acids: CASGGIRGIDTQYF. The CDR3 bases are TGTGCCAGCGGTGGAATCAGGGGCATAGATACGCAGTATTTT.

V is TRBV28 and J is TRBJ1-3; D call uncertain. The germline gives CDR1 MDHEN, CDR2 SYDVKM. The CDR3 covers 14 residues. V lost 5 bases and J lost 1, with 9 bases in between. CDR3 region: CASSELTSGNTIYF. Written as DNA, the CDR3 is TGTGCCAGCAGTGAGCTAACTTCTGGAAACACCATATATTTT.

The genes are TRBV10-3 and TRBJ1-1, with a possible D match to TRBD1 (6 bases). In germline, CDR1 is ENHRY, CDR2 SYGVKD. With 6 bases removed from V and 0 bases from J, the gap between germline ends came to 8 bases. The CDR3 consists of 13 residues. This chain's CDR3 is CAIRAGVNTEAFF. CDR3 coding DNA: TGTGCCATCAGGGCAGGGGTGAACACTGAAGCTTTCTTT.

The chain employs TRBV7-6 and TRBJ2-4; TRBD1 is a possible D gene (5 bases). Per germline, CDR1 SGHVS and CDR2 FNYEAQ. The CDR3 is 14 residues long. Trimming took 2 bases from V and 7 from J, leaving 12 bases between them. The CDR3 DNA reads TGTGCCAGCAGCTTAATGGCAGGGTCGAACATTCAGTACTTC. Its translation is CASSLMAGSNIQYF.

The chain combines TRBV28 with TRBJ2-5; TRBD1 might be the D (6 bases). Germline V CDR1 and CDR2: MDHEN, SYDVKM. The CDR3 is made up of 15 amino acids. Trimming left V 5 bases short and J 4 bases short, with 17 bases between. The CDR3 DNA reads as TGTGCCAGCAGTACCTGGGGCAGGGGTGCAGAGACCCAGTACTTC. This sequence encodes CASSTWGRGAETQYF. The full variable domain, rest sourced from reference TRBV28 and TRBJ2-5, is DVKVTQSSRYLVKRTGEKVFLECVQDMDHENMFWYRQDPGLGLRLIYFSYDVKMKEKGDIPEGYSVSREKKERFSLILESASTNQTSMYLCASSTWGRGAETQYFGPGTRLLVL.

This chain links TRBV16 with TRBJ2-7; TRBD2 agrees at 8 bases. V lost 2 bases and J lost 7; bases outside the gene matches: 4. The length of the CDR3 is 13 residues. Per the germline V gene, CDR1 is KGHSY and CDR2 is FQNENV. CDR3 DNA: TGTGCCAGCAGCCAAAGCGGGAGTGGTGAGCAGTACTTC. It codes for CASSQSGSGEQYF.

The chain combines TRBV27 with TRBJ2-5; D uncertain. V was shortened by 6 bases and J by 5 bases, with 19 bases between the two germline ends. In germline, CDR1 is MNHEY, CDR2 SMNVEV (reference sequence). The CDR3 is made up of 15 amino acids. The CDR3 nucleotides read TGTGCCAGCAGAGCCGGGTTCGAAAGGCGGGAGACCCAGTACTTC. Protein: CASRAGFERRETQYF.

The genes are TRBV7-9 and TRBJ1-4, with 8 bases identical to TRBD1. Germline assignment: CDR1 SEHNR and CDR2 FQNEAQ (reference sequence). Trimming at V came to 5 bases and at J to 0 bases, leaving 8 bases not matched to a gene. The CDR3 is 17 amino acids. CDR3 sequence: CASSPGQGPATNEKLFF. CDR3 DNA: TGTGCCAGCAGCCCAGGACAGGGCCCTGCAACTAATGAAAAACTGTTTTTT.

The rearrangement links TRBV5-1 to TRBJ1-1; D ambiguous. Germline CDR1 reads SGHRS; CDR2 reads YFSETQ. V was shortened by 0 bases and J by 7 bases, with 19 bases between the two germline ends. This CDR3 has 16 amino acids. For the CDR3, the DNA is TGCGCCAGCAGCTTGGCCGGTCTCGCGGGCGGGGATGAAGCTTTCTTT. The encoded protein is CASSLAGLAGGDEAFF.

The chain employs TRBV5-1 and TRBJ2-7, with D tentatively TRBD1 (6 bases). The CDR3 has 12 amino acids. CDR1 and CDR2 (germline): SGHRS, YFSETQ. Trimming left V 4 bases short and J 4 bases short, with 9 bases between. The CDR3 coding sequence is TGCGCCAGCAGCCCGGACAGATACGAGCAGTACTTC. This codes for CASSPDRYEQYF.

This clone has a single count. The rearrangement joins TRBV19 to TRBJ2-2, with D perhaps matching TRBD2 (6 bases). The ends were cut back, 7 bases at V and 4 bases at J, with 16 bases in the middle. Germline V lookup: CDR1 LNHDA, CDR2 SQIVND (reference sequence). The CDR3 sequence is 15 residues long. In DNA form, the CDR3 reads TGTGCCAGTACCGGACCGGGAGCCCCCACCGGGGAGCTGTTTTTT. Its translation: CASTGPGAPTGELFF.

This clone has a handful of counts. This chain links TRBV7-8 with TRBJ2-7; a possible D gene is TRBD2 (5 bases). The CDR3 covers 14 residues. Germline lookup yields CDR1 SGHVS and CDR2 FQNEAQ. The germline V and J ends were trimmed by 7 bases and 2 bases, with 15 bases remaining between them. The DNA of the CDR3 is TGTGCCAGCACCTTGACTACCCGACCCTACGAGCAGTACTTC. Translating it yields CASTLTTRPYEQYF.

This clone was observed once. Other DNA sequences within the sample encode an identical CDR3. The chain is built from TRBV10-3 and TRBJ2-3; D perhaps matches TRBD1 (6 bases). Germline assignment: CDR1 ENHRY and CDR2 SYGVKD. Trimming pared 6 bases from V and 0 bases from J, leaving 10 bases between. This CDR3 is built from 14 residues. The CDR3 protein is CAIRGAFSTDTQYF. The CDR3 DNA reads TGTGCCATCAGGGGGGCCTTCAGCACAGATACGCAGTATTTT.

The J gene is TRBJ2-2, the V gene TRBV7-6, with a possible D match to TRBD2 (5 bases). The germline V gene encodes CDR1 SGHVS and CDR2 FNYEAQ. The CDR3 runs to 14 residues. V lost 8 bases and J 4 bases, leaving 14 bases between the germline ends. The CDR3 sequence is CASHTSWSTGELFF. The CDR3, as DNA: TGTGCCAGCCACACTAGTTGGAGCACCGGGGAGCTGTTTTTT.

The V gene is TRBV4-1, the J gene TRBJ2-5; 7 bases line up with TRBD2. Per germline, CDR1 MGHRA and CDR2 YSYEKL. V lost 0 bases and J lost 4; bases outside the gene matches: 14. This CDR3 spans 18 amino acids. CDR3 loop: CASSQEWSGGVSGETQYF. Here the CDR3 DNA reads TGCGCCAGCAGCCAAGAATGGTCGGGGGGAGTGTCGGGAGAGACCCAGTACTTC.